These T cell receptor beta chains were read from a single sample in a study of shared clonotypes between healthy human individuals. The data were produced by immunoSEQ multiplex PCR, yet TCRdb's version contains in-frame clones alone and is incomplete. The sample has under 2,000,000 clones; around 96% are singletons. Source material: naive CD8+ T cells sorted from blood. The receptor set was obtained from a man aged 18 to 30 in good health. CDR3s include the opening cysteine and the closing phenylalanine or tryptophan. Fields, in order: V gene, D gene, clone size, J gene, CDR3 protein, CDR3 DNA. The D gene is left open where the match is weak. Clone sizes are given selectively: once, few, many, or a class where the clone is expanded.

>TRBV29-1|TRBD2|NA|TRBJ2-3
CSVDAGGPTDTQYF
TGCAGCGTTGACGCGGGGGGGCCGACAGATACGCAGTATTTT
>TRBV7-9|NA|NA|TRBJ1-1
CASSLDGIEAFF
TGTGCCAGCAGCTTAGATGGCATTGAAGCTTTCTTT
>TRBV19|TRBD1|NA|TRBJ2-7
CASSRDREGYEQYF
TGTGCCAGTAGCCGGGACAGGGAAGGATACGAGCAGTACTTC
>TRBV4-3|TRBD1|once|TRBJ2-2
CASSQEQTGVTGELFF
TGCGCCAGCAGCCAAGAGCAGACAGGGGTCACCGGGGAGCTGTTTTTT
>TRBV7-9|TRBD1|NA|TRBJ1-2
CASSPGTANYGYTF
TGTGCCAGCAGCCCTGGGACAGCTAACTATGGCTACACCTTC
>TRBV27|NA|NA|TRBJ1-2
CASSFGITYGYTF
TGTGCCAGCAGTTTTGGGATTACCTATGGCTACACCTTC
>TRBV13|NA|NA|TRBJ1-4
CASSLGDGAEKLFF
TGTGCCAGCAGTTTGGGTGACGGGGCTGAAAAACTGTTTTTT
>TRBV5-6|NA|NA|TRBJ2-7
CASSFTATYEQYF
TGTGCCAGCAGCTTTACGGCGACCTACGAGCAGTACTTC
>TRBV7-3|TRBD1|NA|TRBJ1-6
CASSLKDRVYNSPLHF
TGTGCCAGCAGCTTAAAGGACAGGGTCTATAATTCACCCCTCCACTTT
>TRBV27|NA|NA|TRBJ2-7
CASGGRAEGGEQYF
TGTGCCAGCGGAGGCCGGGCCGAAGGTGGCGAGCAGTACTTC